Described below is a single TCR beta chain sequence and its context. The antigen remains undetermined. Germline assignment: CDR1 KGHSH and CDR2 LQKENI. The CDR3 runs 14 residues. The V gene lost 5 bases and the J gene lost 5 bases, with 15 bases spanning the gap. This entry comes from a study of OX40 agonist ivuxolimab in advanced cancers. Study-level background: Participants could have had prior anti-PD-1, anti-PD-L1 or anti-CTLA-4 therapy, and 40% had some. Study findings and constraints: Averaged across samples, CD8+ T cells carried more expanded clones than CD4+ did.

Libraries were prepared by immunoSEQ multiplex PCR; TCRdb keeps only in-frame clonotypes and omits some of them. The profile shows some 86,000 clones, less than 95% of them singletons. The origin of this receptor is an adult with an advanced solid tumor such as melanoma, head and neck, liver or kidney cancer. Source: CD4+ or CD8+ T cells sorted from blood, taken in a trial of the OX40 agonist ivuxolimab. The chain recombines TRBV18 with TRBJ2-5; possible D gene TRBD1, 6 bases. Here the CDR3 reads CASSSYLDRETQYF. The CDR3 nucleotides are TGTGCCAGCTCATCTTACCTAGACAGGGAGACCCAGTACTTC.